A selection of T cell receptor beta chains follows, all from one sample in a study of blood T cells in healthy people across ages. TCRdb itself ran the 5' RACE reads through MiXCR, one entry per CDR3 protein. The sample contains some 800,000 distinct CDR3 sequences, around 45% of which appear only once. The sequencing sample was made of blood. The receptors derive from a man aged 55 to 70 in good health. CDR3s include the opening cysteine and the closing phenylalanine or tryptophan. A D gene is named only where the DNA matches it firmly. Clone size is given for some rows only: seen once, a few or many times, or a class if the clone is expanded.

clone_size j_call v_call d_call cdr3_length cdr3_nt cdr3_aa
few TRBJ2-1 TRBV28 . 13 TGTGCCAGCAGTTCCCAACTGGACAATGAGCAGTTCTTC CASSSQLDNEQFF
few TRBJ2-5 TRBV9 . 15 TGTGCCAGCAGCGTAGCGAAGACGAGGGGAGAGACCCAGTACTTC CASSVAKTRGETQYF
few TRBJ2-3 TRBV20-1 TRBD2 19 TGCAGTGCTAGAGATTGGCTAGCGGGGGGCCCTTCTTCCACAGATACGCAGTATTTT CSARDWLAGGPSSTDTQYF
many TRBJ2-4 TRBV20-1 . 14 TGCAGTGGGGGGGACGGGGGCACAAGGAACATTCAGTACTTC CSGGDGGTRNIQYF
few TRBJ2-1 TRBV12-3/TRBV12-4 . 13 TGTGCCAGCAGCTCGGGCAAATACAATGAGCAGTTCTTC CASSSGKYNEQFF
. TRBJ2-2 TRBV20-1 TRBD1 14 TGCAGTGCCAATCCCGGGACAGCCACCGGGGAGCTGTTTTTT CSANPGTATGELFF
. TRBJ2-5 TRBV20-1 . 12 TGCAGTGCGACCCCCAGGATAGGGGAGCAGTACTTC CSATPRIGEQYF
. TRBJ1-1 TRBV7-6 . 12 TGTGCCAGCAGCTTAGCCCAGGGGGAAGCTTTCTTT CASSLAQGEAFF
. TRBJ2-3 TRBV24-1 . 16 TGTGCCACCAGTGATGAACGGGGGACTTTCACAGATACGCAGTATTTT CATSDERGTFTDTQYF
. TRBJ1-1 TRBV6-2/TRBV6-3 . 13 TGTGCCAGCATCGAAGGGTCCTACACTGAAGCTTTCTTT CASIEGSYTEAFF
few TRBJ2-7 TRBV30 . 14 TGTGCCTGGAGTGTAGGGGGGGCGACCTACGAGCAGTACTTC CAWSVGGATYEQYF
. TRBJ2-5 TRBV12-3/TRBV12-4 TRBD1 16 TGTGCCAGCACGACGGGGACAGGGGGCTTCGCGGAGACCCAGTACTTC CASTTGTGGFAETQYF
. TRBJ2-2 TRBV20-1 . 13 TGCAGTGCTCAAGGGACGTCTCCGGGGGAGCTGTTTTTT CSAQGTSPGELFF
few TRBJ2-1 TRBV6-2/TRBV6-3 TRBD2 17 TGTGCCAGCAGTTACCCAACCGGGACTACCAGCGACAATGAGCAGTTCTTC CASSYPTGTTSDNEQFF
. TRBJ2-2 TRBV7-2 TRBD1 17 TGTGCCAGCAGCTTAGCGCGACCGGGACAGGGTGGCGGGGAGCTGTTTTTT CASSLARPGQGGGELFF
. TRBJ2-7 TRBV20-1 TRBD1 15 TGCAGTGCTAGAGATTCCGGGACAGGGTACAATGAGCAGTACTTC CSARDSGTGYNEQYF
. TRBJ2-3 TRBV20-1 TRBD1 16 TGCAGTGCTAGAATCGGTACCGGGACAGGGTCAGATACGCAGTATTTT CSARIGTGTGSDTQYF
. TRBJ2-3 TRBV5-1 TRBD2 16 TGCGCCAGCAGCTTGACAGCGGGGGGGAGCACAGATACGCAGTATTTT CASSLTAGGSTDTQYF
few TRBJ2-7 TRBV7-9 . 14 TGTGCCAGCAGCTTAGAAGGGGCGCGGTACGAGCAGTACTTC CASSLEGARYEQYF
. TRBJ1-4 TRBV18 TRBD1 16 TGTGCCAGCTCATCTACCAGGGACAGGGCTAATGAAAAACTGTTTTTT CASSSTRDRANEKLFF
. TRBJ2-7 TRBV29-1 . 13 TGCAGCGTTCAGCCCACGGAATCCTACGAGCAGTACTTC CSVQPTESYEQYF
once TRBJ2-3 TRBV5-6 . 14 TGTGCCAGCAGCCTAGACCCCCCGCGCAATACGCAGTATTTT CASSLDPPRNTQYF
. TRBJ2-6 TRBV7-8 . 15 TGTGCCAGCAGCAACACTAGATCTGGGGCCAACGTCCTGACTTTC CASSNTRSGANVLTF
. TRBJ2-2 TRBV13 TRBD2 22 TGTGCCAGCAGCCTAGGGGTAAACTTGTGGTCCGCGGGGGGCCCGAACACCGGGGAGCTGTTTTTT CASSLGVNLWSAGGPNTGELFF
. TRBJ2-3 TRBV11-2 . 16 TGTGCCAGCAGCTCTGACGTACGCCAGAGCACAGATACGCAGTATTTT CASSSDVRQSTDTQYF
. TRBJ1-4 TRBV20-1 . 16 TGCAGTGCTAGGGGAATCGGGGGTGCAACTAATGAAAAACTGTTTTTT CSARGIGGATNEKLFF
. TRBJ1-1 TRBV5-1 . 12 TGCGCCAGCAGATTCCGAGACACTGAAGCTTTCTTT CASRFRDTEAFF
. TRBJ2-1 TRBV11-3 TRBD2 16 TGTGCCAGCAGCTTTGGCGGGGGGGCCTCCTACAATGAGCAGTTCTTC CASSFGGGASYNEQFF
. TRBJ2-3 TRBV4-3 TRBD2 16 TGTGCCAGCAGCCAGGGGACTAGCGGGGGGGCGGATACGCAGTATTTT CASSQGTSGGADTQYF
few TRBJ1-1 TRBV27 TRBD1 15 TGTGCCAGCAGACCAGCTCAGGGGGTGGGCACTGAAGCTTTCTTT CASRPAQGVGTEAFF
once TRBJ2-7 TRBV12-3/TRBV12-4 . 12 TGTGCCAGCAGATTAAGCTCCTACGAGCAGTACTTC CASRLSSYEQYF
. TRBJ1-1 TRBV12-3/TRBV12-4 . 15 TGTGCCAGCAGTATACGTAGTTCAGGGAACACTGAAGCTTTCTTT CASSIRSSGNTEAFF
. TRBJ2-6 TRBV27 . 15 TGTGCCAGCACCCCGTTGGGGTCTGGGGCCAACGTCCTGACTTTC CASTPLGSGANVLTF
. TRBJ1-2 TRBV25-1 . 12 TGTGCCAGCCGCGGGGTAGACTATGGCTACACCTTC CASRGVDYGYTF
. TRBJ2-7 TRBV10-1 . 12 TGCGCCAGCAGTGAGTCGGGACGCGAGCAGTACTTC CASSESGREQYF
. TRBJ1-1 TRBV20-1 . 14 TGCAGTGCTAGAGAAGGGCAGGGGAACACTGAAGCTTTCTTT CSAREGQGNTEAFF
. TRBJ2-1 TRBV7-9 TRBD2 17 TGTGCCAGCAGCTTGGGGACATGGACTAGCGGAAGAAATGAGCAGTTCTTC CASSLGTWTSGRNEQFF
few TRBJ2-3 TRBV29-1 TRBD1 14 TGCAGCGTAGGACAGGGGGCCACCACAGATACGCAGTATTTT CSVGQGATTDTQYF
few TRBJ2-1 TRBV7-2 . 15 TGTGCCAGCAGCGCCCCGGGGCAGGGTGGGAATGAGCAGTTCTTC CASSAPGQGGNEQFF
. TRBJ1-5 TRBV20-1 TRBD1 18 TGCAGTGCTAGAGATCAACTGACAGATCTCTCTAGGGGGCGGACCCAGCATTTT CSARDQLTDLSRGRTQHF
. TRBJ1-2 TRBV29-1 . 12 TGCAGCGTTGGATGGGGAAACTATGGCTACACCTTC CSVGWGNYGYTF
. TRBJ1-2 TRBV7-9 TRBD1 15 TGTGCCAGCAGCCGGAGACAGGGAGGTCCTTATGGCTACACCTTC CASSRRQGGPYGYTF
. TRBJ2-3 TRBV12-5 . 15 TGTGCTAGTGGTTTGGGGCAGGGCGACACAGATACGCAGTATTTT CASGLGQGDTDTQYF
few TRBJ1-2 TRBV13 . 14 TGTGCCAGCAGCTTAGGACAGGCGGTCTATGGCTACACCTTC CASSLGQAVYGYTF
few TRBJ2-1 TRBV20-1 TRBD2 15 TGCAGTGCTCCCCGGACTAGCGGGGGGTTGGGTGAGCAGTTCTTC CSAPRTSGGLGEQFF
. TRBJ2-5 TRBV4-3 TRBD1 15 TGCGCCAGCAGCCACACGGGACAGGGGGCAGGGACCCAGTACTTC CASSHTGQGAGTQYF
. TRBJ2-2 TRBV6-5 . 15 TGTGCCAGCAGTTATGGGCCAGCGAACACCGGGGAGCTGTTTTTT CASSYGPANTGELFF
. TRBJ2-1 TRBV20-1 TRBD2 16 TGCAGTGCTAGAACCCGGACTAGCGGGGCGGCAAATGAGCAGTTCTTC CSARTRTSGAANEQFF
. TRBJ2-1 TRBV6-5 . 13 TGTGCCAGCGGCCGCTGGACCGACAATGAGCAGTTCTTC CASGRWTDNEQFF
. TRBJ2-5 TRBV20-1 . 13 TGCAGTGCTCGGGCCCCCGGGGAAGAGACCCAGTACTTC CSARAPGEETQYF
. TRBJ1-2 TRBV29-1 . 14 TGCAGCGTTGAAGACGGGGCCCCCGAATCTGGCTACACCTTC CSVEDGAPESGYTF
. TRBJ2-6 TRBV11-3 . 16 TGTGCCAGCAGCTCGAGTCGAGACTCTGGGGCCAACGTCCTGACTTTC CASSSSRDSGANVLTF
once TRBJ1-1 TRBV28 . 12 TGTGCCAGCAGCTTGTTACAGTTTGAAGCTTTCTTT CASSLLQFEAFF
. TRBJ2-5 TRBV28 . 15 TGTGCTAGCAGTTCGGACCCACAGAGACAAGAGACCCAGTACTTC CASSSDPQRQETQYF